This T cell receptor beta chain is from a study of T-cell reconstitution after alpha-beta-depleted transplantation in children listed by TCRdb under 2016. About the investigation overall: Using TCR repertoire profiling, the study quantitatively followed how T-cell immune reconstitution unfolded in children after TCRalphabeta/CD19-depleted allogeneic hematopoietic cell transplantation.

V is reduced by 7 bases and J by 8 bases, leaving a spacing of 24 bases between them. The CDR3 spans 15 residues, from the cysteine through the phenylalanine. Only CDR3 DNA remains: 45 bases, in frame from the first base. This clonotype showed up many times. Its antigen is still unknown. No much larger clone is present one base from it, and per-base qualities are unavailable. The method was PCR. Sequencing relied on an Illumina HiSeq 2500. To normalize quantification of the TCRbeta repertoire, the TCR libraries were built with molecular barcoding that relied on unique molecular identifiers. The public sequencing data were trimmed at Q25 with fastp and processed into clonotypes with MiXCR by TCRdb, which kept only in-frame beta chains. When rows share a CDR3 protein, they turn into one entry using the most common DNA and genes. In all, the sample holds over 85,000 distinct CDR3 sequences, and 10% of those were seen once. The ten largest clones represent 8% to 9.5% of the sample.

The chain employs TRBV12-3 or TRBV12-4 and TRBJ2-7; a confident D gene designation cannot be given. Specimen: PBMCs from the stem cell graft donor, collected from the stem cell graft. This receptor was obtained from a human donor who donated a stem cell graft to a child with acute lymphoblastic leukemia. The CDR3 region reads CASTSGSTTSGQQYF. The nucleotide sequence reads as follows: TGTGCCAGCACTTCGGGCTCGACAACCTCGGGTCAGCAGTACTTC.